This T cell receptor (beta chain) was captured in a study of T cells in Graves' hyperthyroidism and ophthalmopathy. Points on this clonotype: The antigen remains undetermined. The junction departs from the called germline gene at one end, perhaps through a read error.

CDR1 and CDR2 from the germline V gene are MDHEN and SYDVKM. The CDR3 runs to 15 residues. Initially, at the first diagnosis of hyperthyroidism and before any ophthalmopathy symptoms, blood was sampled. A roughly 10 ml volume of fresh peripheral blood provided the PBMCs. Whole-study findings and limits: Before onset, by a median of approximately 6.8 months, the model predicted ophthalmopathy.

What was amplified from RNA transcripts were TCR beta CDR3 regions. HTBI primers were employed in a first-round RT-PCR of the TCR CDR3. TCRdb reprocessed the multiplex PCR reads via MiXCR and lists one record per CDR3 protein. The data show approximately 400,000 distinct CDR3 sequences, with about 13% seen just once and less than 25% held by the top ten. This clonotype was sampled from a man aged 25 to 45 with Graves' hyperthyroidism that later progressed to Graves' ophthalmopathy. The V call is TRBV28, the J call TRBJ2-1; 7 nucleotides line up with TRBD2. The sequencing sample was made of blood. This CDR3 is CASSLLAESYNGQFF. Written as DNA, the CDR3 is TGTGCCAGCAGTTTACTAGCGGAATCCTACAATGGGCAGTTCTTC. The full variable domain, completed using reference TRBV28 and TRBJ2-1, is DVKVTQSSRYLVKRTGEKVFLECVQDMDHENMFWYRQDPGLGLRLIYFSYDVKMKEKGDIPEGYSVSREKKERFSLILESASTNQTSMYLCASSLLAESYNGQFFGPGTRLTVL.